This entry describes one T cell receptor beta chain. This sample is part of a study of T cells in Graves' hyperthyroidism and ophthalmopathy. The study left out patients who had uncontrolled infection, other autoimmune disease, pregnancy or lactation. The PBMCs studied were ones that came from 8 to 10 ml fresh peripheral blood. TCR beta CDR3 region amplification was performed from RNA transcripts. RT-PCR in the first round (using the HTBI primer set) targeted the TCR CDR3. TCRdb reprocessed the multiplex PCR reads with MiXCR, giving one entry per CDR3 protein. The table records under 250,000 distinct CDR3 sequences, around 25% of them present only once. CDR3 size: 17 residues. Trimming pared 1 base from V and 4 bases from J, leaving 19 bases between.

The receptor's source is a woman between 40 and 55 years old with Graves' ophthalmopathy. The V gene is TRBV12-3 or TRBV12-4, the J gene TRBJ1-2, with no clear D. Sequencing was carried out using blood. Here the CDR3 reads CASSLEGPAGYSYGYTF. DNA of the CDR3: TGTGCCAGCAGTTTAGAAGGGCCCGCGGGGTATAGCTATGGCTACACCTTC.